This paragraph covers one T cell receptor (beta chain) sequence. Produced via immunoSEQ multiplex PCR; TCRdb's table is partial and in-frame only. The sample lists around 78,000 clones, approximately 90% occurring once. Unstimulated Tregs (CD4+CD25+CD127-) and CD4+CD25- non-Tregs were sorted from PBMCs. These data belong to a study of Tregs in tolerant kidney transplant recipients. Study summary: Related graft donors supplied nonmyeloablative bone marrow transplants, and mixed chimerism was transient.

CDR1 SEHNR and CDR2 FQNEAQ come from the germline V gene (reference sequence). V was clipped by 4 bases and J by 0 bases; unmatched bases: 7. CDR3 length: 16 residues. This clonotype was sampled from a human donor who received a combined kidney and bone marrow transplant. V is TRBV7-9 and J is TRBJ2-3, with 7 bases matching TRBD2. This specimen was Tregs from blood, taken before the transplant. This chain's CDR3 is CASSSTSVSSTDTQYF. The CDR3 DNA sequence: TGTGCCAGCAGCTCTACTAGCGTATCTAGCACAGATACGCAGTATTTT.